This TCR beta chain was identified in a study of T cell responses to AZD1222 COVID-19 vaccine. J was trimmed by 0 bases and V by 4 bases; bases with no gene match: 4. The CDR3 is 16 residues long. The germline V gene has CDR1 KGHSH and CDR2 LQKENI. To note about this clone: Its target is not known.

Study-wide findings and caveats: Repertoire sampling occurred only after the peak T cell response. In a largely white British group with more females than males, clonal diversity was possibly underestimated.

Produced via immunoSEQ multiplex PCR; TCRdb's table is partial and in-frame only. The sample lists 80,000 or so clones; 82% were seen once. This chain links TRBV18 with TRBJ2-3; TRBD2 matches at 10 bases. This clonotype originated in an adult in good health. The input for sequencing was peripheral blood, taken on day 0 of AZD1222 vaccination. CDR3 sequence reads: CASSRTSGTSTDTQYF. DNA of the CDR3: TGTGCCAGCTCACGCACTAGCGGGACTAGCACAGATACGCAGTATTTT.